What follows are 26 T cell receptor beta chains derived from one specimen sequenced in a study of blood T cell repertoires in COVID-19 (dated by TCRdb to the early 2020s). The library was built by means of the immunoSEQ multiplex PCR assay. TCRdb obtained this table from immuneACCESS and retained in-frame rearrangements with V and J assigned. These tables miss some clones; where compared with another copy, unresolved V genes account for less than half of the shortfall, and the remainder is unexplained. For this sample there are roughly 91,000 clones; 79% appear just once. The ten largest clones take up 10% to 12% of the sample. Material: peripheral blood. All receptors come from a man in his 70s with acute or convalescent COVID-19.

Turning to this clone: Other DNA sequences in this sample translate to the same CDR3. The CDR3 DNA reads TGTGCCAGCAGCACCCTAGGGGGGGGTAGACACGAGCAGTACTTC. Protein: CASSTLGGGRHEQYF. The chain links TRBV4-2 to TRBJ2-7, with D perhaps TRBD2 (7 bases). Trimming removed 5 bases from V and 5 bases from J, with 19 bases in between. The CDR3 runs 15 residues. Germline V gene lookup returns CDR1 LGHNA and CDR2 YNFKEQ.

The chain's CDR3 is CASSHDRGNTIYF. The CDR3 DNA follows: TGTGCCAGCAGTCACGACAGGGGAAACACCATATATTTT. This chain connects TRBV6-5 to TRBJ1-3, with a possible D match to TRBD1 (6 bases). CDR3 length: 13 residues. Germline values: CDR1 MNHEY, CDR2 SVGAGI. The ends were cut back, 5 bases at V and 4 bases at J, with 9 bases in the middle.

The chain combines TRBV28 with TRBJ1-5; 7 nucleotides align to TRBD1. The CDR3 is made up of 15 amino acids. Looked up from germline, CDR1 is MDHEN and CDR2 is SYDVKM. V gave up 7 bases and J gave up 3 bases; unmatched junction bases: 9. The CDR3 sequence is CASTLGGQPNQPQHF. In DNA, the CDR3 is TGTGCCAGCACCTTAGGGGGACAGCCCAATCAGCCCCAGCATTTT. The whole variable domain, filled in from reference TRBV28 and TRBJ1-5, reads DVKVTQSSRYLVKRTGEKVFLECVQDMDHENMFWYRQDPGLGLRLIYFSYDVKMKEKGDIPEGYSVSREKKERFSLILESASTNQTSMYLCASTLGGQPNQPQHFGDGTRLSIL.

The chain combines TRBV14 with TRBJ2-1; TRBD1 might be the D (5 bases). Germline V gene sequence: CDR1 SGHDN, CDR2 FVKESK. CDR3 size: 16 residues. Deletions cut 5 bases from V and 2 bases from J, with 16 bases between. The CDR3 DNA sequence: TGTGCCAGCAGCGAACTCGGTCAGGGCCCCTACAATGAGCAGTTCTTC. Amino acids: CASSELGQGPYNEQFF.

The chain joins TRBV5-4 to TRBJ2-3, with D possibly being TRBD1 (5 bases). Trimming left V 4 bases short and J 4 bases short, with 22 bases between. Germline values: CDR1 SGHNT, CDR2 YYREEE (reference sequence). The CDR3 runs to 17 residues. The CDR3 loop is CASSPKAGRALSDTQYF. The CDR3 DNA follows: TGTGCCAGCAGCCCGAAGGCTGGCAGGGCTTTGTCAGATACGCAGTATTTT.

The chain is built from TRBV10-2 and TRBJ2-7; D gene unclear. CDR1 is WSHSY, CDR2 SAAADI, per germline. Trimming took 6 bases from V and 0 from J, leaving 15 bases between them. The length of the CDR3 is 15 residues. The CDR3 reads CASSLTGFSSYEQYV. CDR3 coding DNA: TGCGCCAGCAGCCTGACCGGGTTTAGCTCCTACGAGCAGTACGTC.

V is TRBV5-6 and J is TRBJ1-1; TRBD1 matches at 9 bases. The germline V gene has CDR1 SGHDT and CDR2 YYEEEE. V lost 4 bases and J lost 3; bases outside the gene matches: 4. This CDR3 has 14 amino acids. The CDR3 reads CASSTGGAHTEAFF. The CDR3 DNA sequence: TGTGCCAGCAGCACAGGGGGCGCGCACACTGAAGCTTTCTTT.

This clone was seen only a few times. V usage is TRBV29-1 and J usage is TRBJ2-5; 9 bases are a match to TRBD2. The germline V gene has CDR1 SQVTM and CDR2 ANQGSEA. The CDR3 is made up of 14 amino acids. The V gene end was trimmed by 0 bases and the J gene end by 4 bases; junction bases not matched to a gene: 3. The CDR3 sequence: CSVEERGGPETQYF. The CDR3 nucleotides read TGCAGCGTTGAAGAGCGGGGGGGCCCAGAGACCCAGTACTTC.

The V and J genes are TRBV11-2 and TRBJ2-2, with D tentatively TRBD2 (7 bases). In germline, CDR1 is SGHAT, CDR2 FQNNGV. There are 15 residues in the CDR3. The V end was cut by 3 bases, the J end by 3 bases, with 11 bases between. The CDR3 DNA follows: TGTGCCAGCAGCTTTGGGGGGGCCGACACCGGGGAGCTGTTTTTT. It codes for CASSFGGADTGELFF.

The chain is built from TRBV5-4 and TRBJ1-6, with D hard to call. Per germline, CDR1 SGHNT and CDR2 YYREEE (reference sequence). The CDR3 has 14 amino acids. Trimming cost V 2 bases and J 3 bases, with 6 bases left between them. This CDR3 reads CASSLDIYNSPLHF. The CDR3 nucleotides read TGTGCCAGCAGCTTAGACATCTATAATTCACCCCTCCACTTT.

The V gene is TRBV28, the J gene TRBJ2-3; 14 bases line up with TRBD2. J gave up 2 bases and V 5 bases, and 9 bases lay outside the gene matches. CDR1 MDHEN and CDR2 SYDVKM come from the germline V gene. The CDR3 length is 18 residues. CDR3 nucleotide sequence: TGTGCCAGCAGTCCAGGGACTAGCGGGGGCTCTTTCACAGATACGCAGTATTTT. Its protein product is CASSPGTSGGSFTDTQYF.

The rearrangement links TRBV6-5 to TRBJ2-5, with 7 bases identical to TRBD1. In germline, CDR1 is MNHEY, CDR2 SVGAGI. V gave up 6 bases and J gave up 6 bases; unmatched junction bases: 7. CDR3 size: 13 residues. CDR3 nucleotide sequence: TGTGCCAGCAGCCCCGACAGGGCGAAGACCCAGTACTTC. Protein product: CASSPDRAKTQYF.

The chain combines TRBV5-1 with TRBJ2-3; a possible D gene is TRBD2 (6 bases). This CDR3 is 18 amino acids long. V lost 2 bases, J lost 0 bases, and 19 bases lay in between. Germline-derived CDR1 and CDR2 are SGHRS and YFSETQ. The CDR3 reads CASSLKGLTRPSTDTQYF. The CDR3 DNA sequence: TGCGCCAGCAGCTTAAAGGGACTCACGCGGCCAAGCACAGATACGCAGTATTTT.

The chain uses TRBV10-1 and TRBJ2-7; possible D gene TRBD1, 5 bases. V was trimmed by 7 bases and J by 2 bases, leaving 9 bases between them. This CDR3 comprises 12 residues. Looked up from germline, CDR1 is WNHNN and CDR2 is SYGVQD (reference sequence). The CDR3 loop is CASNTGAYEQYV. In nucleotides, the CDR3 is TGCGCCAGCAATACAGGAGCCTACGAGCAGTACGTC.

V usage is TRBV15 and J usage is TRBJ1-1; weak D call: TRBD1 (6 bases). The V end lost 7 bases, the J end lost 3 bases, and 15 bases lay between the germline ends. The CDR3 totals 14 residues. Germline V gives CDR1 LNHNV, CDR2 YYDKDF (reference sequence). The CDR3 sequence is CATKGPQGYTEAFF. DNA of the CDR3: TGTGCCACCAAAGGACCTCAGGGGTACACTGAAGCTTTCTTT.

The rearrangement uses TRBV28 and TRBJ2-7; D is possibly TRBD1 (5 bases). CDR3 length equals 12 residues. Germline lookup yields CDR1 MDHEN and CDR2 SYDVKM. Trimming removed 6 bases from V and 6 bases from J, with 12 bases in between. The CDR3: CASSSSGREQYF. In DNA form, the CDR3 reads TGTGCCAGCAGCTCCTCAGGGCGCGAGCAGTACTTC.

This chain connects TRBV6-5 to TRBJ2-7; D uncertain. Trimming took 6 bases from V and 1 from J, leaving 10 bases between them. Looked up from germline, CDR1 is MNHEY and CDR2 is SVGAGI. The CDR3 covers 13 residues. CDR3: CASSPIVSYEQYF. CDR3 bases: TGTGCCAGCAGCCCCATAGTATCCTACGAGCAGTACTTC.

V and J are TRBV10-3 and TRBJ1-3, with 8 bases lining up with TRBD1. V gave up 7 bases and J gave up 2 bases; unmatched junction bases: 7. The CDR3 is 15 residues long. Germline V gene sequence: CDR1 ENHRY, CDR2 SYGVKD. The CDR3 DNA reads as TGTGCCATCAAATCGGACAGGGTGGCTGGAAACACCATATATTTT. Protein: CAIKSDRVAGNTIYF.

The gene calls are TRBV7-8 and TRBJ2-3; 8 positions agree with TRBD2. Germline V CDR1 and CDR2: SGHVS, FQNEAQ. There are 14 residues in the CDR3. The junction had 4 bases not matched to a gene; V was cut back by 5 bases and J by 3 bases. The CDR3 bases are TGTGCCAGCAGCACGGGGGGGCGGACAGATACGCAGTATTTT. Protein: CASSTGGRTDTQYF.

This CDR3 is CASSALTGDTEAFF. The CDR3 DNA is TGTGCCAGCAGCGCCCTTACAGGGGACACTGAAGCTTTCTTT. This sequence joins TRBV9 and TRBJ1-1; 7 bases fit TRBD1. The germline V gene has CDR1 SGDLS and CDR2 YYNGEE. Losses at the gene ends were 3 bases for V and 3 bases for J; bases not matched to a gene: 5. This CDR3 is 14 amino acids long.

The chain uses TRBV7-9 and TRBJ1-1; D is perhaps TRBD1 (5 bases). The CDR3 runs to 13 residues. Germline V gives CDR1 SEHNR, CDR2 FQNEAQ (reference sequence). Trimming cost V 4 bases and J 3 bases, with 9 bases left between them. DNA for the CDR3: TGTGCCAGCAGCTCCGACAGATACACTGAAGCTTTCTTT. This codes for CASSSDRYTEAFF.

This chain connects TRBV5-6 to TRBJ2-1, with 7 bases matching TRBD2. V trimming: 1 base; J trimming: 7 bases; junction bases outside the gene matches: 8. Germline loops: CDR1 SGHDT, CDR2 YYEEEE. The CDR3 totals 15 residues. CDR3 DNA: TGTGCCAGCAGCTTGCTTCGCGGGGGAGCAAATGAGCAGTTCTTC. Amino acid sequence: CASSLLRGGANEQFF.

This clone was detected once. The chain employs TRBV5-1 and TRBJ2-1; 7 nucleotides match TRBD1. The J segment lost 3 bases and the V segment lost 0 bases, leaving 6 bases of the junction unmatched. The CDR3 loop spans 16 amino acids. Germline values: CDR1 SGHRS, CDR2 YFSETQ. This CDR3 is CASSLGVSGGYNEQFF. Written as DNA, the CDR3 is TGCGCCAGCAGCTTGGGGGTGTCAGGGGGCTACAATGAGCAGTTCTTC.

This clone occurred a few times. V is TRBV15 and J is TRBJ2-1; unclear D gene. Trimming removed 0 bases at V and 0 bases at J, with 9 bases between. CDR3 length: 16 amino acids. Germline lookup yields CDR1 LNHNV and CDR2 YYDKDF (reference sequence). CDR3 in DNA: TGTGCCACCAGCAGAGAGGAAAGGAGCTCCTACAATGAGCAGTTCTTC. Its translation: CATSREERSSYNEQFF.

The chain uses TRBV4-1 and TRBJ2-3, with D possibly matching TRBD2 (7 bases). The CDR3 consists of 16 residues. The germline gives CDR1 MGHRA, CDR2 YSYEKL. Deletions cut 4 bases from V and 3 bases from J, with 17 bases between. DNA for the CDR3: TGCGCCAGCAGCCTCCAAGGGGGGGGGCTAACAGATACGCAGTATTTT. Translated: CASSLQGGGLTDTQYF.

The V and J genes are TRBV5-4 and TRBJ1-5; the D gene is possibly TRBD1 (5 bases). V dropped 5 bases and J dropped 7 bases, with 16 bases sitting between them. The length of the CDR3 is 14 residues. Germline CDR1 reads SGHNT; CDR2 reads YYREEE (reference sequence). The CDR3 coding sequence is TGTGCCAGCAGTACGGGGGGGGGTAACCAGCCCCAGCATTTT. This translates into CASSTGGGNQPQHF.